Given below is one T cell receptor beta chain in context. As to treatment: about 20 received Ad26.COV2.S at low or high dose, single or two shots; 5 received placebo; per-sample allocation not given. On day 63 after the first injection, vaccine and placebo recipients gave samples. Germline loops: CDR1 MDHEN, CDR2 SYDVKM. This CDR3 is built from 14 residues. V lost 6 bases to trimming and J lost 10 bases; unmatched junction nucleotides: 7. The table came from immunoSEQ multiplex PCR; TCRdb's copy has only in-frame clones and leaves some out. The data show hundreds of thousands of clones, 75% to 90% seen once. The entry originates in a study of Ad26.COV2.S vaccination and SARS-CoV-2 variants.

V and J are TRBV28 and TRBJ1-6; 9 positions agree with TRBD1. The specimen comprised peripheral blood, sampled in a trial of Ad26.COV2.S vaccine versus placebo. The receptor's source is a person between 18 and 65 years old who received the Ad26.COV2.S COVID-19 vaccine or a placebo. CDR3 nucleotide sequence: TGTGCCAGCAGGTCCGGGACAGGGATCTCACCCCTCCACTTT. Protein: CASRSGTGISPLHF.